These 7 T cell receptor beta chains were sequenced from one sample in a study of Ad26.COV2.S vaccination and SARS-CoV-2 variants. The treatment is: approximately 18 received Ad26.COV2.S at low or high dose, single or two shots; roughly five received placebo; per-sample allocation not given. Following the first vaccine or placebo injection, samples were taken on day 63. Sequenced by immunoSEQ multiplex PCR; TCRdb stores in-frame clones only, minus some. The sample has 350,000 to 450,000 clones; around 90% are singletons. The starting material was peripheral blood, obtained in a trial of Ad26.COV2.S vaccine versus placebo. The receptors shown here come from a person aged 18-60 years who received the Ad26.COV2.S COVID-19 vaccine or a placebo.

The genes are TRBV6-4 and TRBJ2-3; 9 nucleotides align to TRBD2. Germline values: CDR1 MRHNA, CDR2 SNTAGT. V was clipped by 3 bases and J by 0 bases; unmatched bases: 1. This CDR3 contains 15 residues. The CDR3 DNA sequence: TGTGCCAGCAGTGAGGCGGGGGGGAGCACAGATACGCAGTATTTT. Its protein product is CASSEAGGSTDTQYF.

The V and J genes are TRBV7-3 and TRBJ2-5; the D gene is possibly TRBD2 (6 bases). The V and J ends lost 0 bases and 2 bases respectively, with 13 bases between them. CDR3 size: 16 residues. Germline V gene data show CDR1 as SGHTA and CDR2 as FQGTGA. CDR3 bases: TGTGCCAGCAGCTTAACTGGGGGGTCCAAACAAGAGACCCAGTACTTC. Translation: CASSLTGGSKQETQYF.

The J gene is TRBJ1-3, the V gene TRBV11-2; D is possibly TRBD1 (5 bases). CDR1 is SGHAT, CDR2 FQNNGV, per germline. V lost 4 bases to trimming and J lost 0 bases, with 10 bases between them. The CDR3 contains 15 residues. CDR3 sequence: CASSSGDFSGNTIYF. CDR3 bases: TGTGCCAGCAGCTCGGGGGATTTCTCTGGAAACACCATATATTTT.

The CDR3 sequence is CASSSILAGGGLGDTQYF. CDR3 in DNA: TGTGCCAGTAGCTCTATTTTGGCGGGGGGCGGGCTGGGCGATACGCAGTATTTT. The chain employs TRBV19 and TRBJ2-3; 8 positions match TRBD2. The ends lost 6 bases at V and 6 bases at J; junction bases unmatched: 20. The CDR3 is made up of 18 amino acids. CDR1 and CDR2 (germline): LNHDA, SQIVND (reference sequence).

The sample holds one count of this clone. This chain uses TRBV24-1 with TRBJ2-1, with D unclear. Germline CDR1 is KGHDR and CDR2 is SFDVKD. Trimming took 1 base from V and 10 from J, leaving 4 bases between them. There are 11 residues in the CDR3. The CDR3, as DNA: TGTGCCACCAGTGATTTAGAAGAGCAGTTCTTC. It encodes CATSDLEEQFF.

This clone was recorded at least ten times. This rearrangement joins TRBV29-1 to TRBJ1-5; the match to TRBD1 covers 7 bases. The germline V gene has CDR1 SQVTM and CDR2 ANQGSEA. There are 14 residues in the CDR3. V shed 4 bases and J 0 bases; nucleotides not matched to a gene: 3. The CDR3 reads CSVVTGDSNQPQHF. CDR3 nucleotide sequence: TGCAGCGTTGTTACAGGGGATAGCAATCAGCCCCAGCATTTT.

J is TRBJ1-1 and V is TRBV11-2, with D perhaps TRBD1 (5 bases). Trimming shortened V by 6 bases and J by 1 base, and 9 bases separated the two germline ends. This CDR3 is 13 amino acids long. Germline loops: CDR1 SGHAT, CDR2 FQNNGV. The CDR3 region has the DNA TGTGCCAGCAGACAGACAGAGAACACTGAAGCTTTCTTT. Translated: CASRQTENTEAFF.